These 19 T cell receptor beta chains were all obtained from the same sample, sequenced in a study of blood T cell repertoires in COVID-19. Assay: immunoSEQ multiplex PCR; the TCRdb copy retains only in-frame clones and omits some. The sample holds 250,000 or so clones, under 85% seen once. The sample was PBMCs or T cells enriched from blood (not recorded which). These receptors came from a man aged 55 to 69 who had recovered from COVID-19.

The chain has TRBV30 and TRBJ1-1; possible D gene TRBD1, 6 bases. The CDR3 covers 13 residues. CDR1 is GTSNPN and CDR2 is SVGIG in the germline V gene (reference sequence). Trimming cost V 4 bases and J 0 bases, with 9 bases left between them. Here the CDR3 DNA reads TGTGCCTGGATAGGGACACTGAACACTGAAGCTTTCTTT. It encodes CAWIGTLNTEAFF.

This clone was observed a few times. This specimen includes other DNA sequences encoding the same CDR3. The chain recombines TRBV5-1 with TRBJ2-1, with 7 bases that match TRBD1. V trimming: 4 bases; J trimming: 4 bases; junction bases outside the gene matches: 5. Germline CDR1 and CDR2: SGHRS and YFSETQ. The CDR3 sequence is 14 residues long. Written as DNA, the CDR3 is TGCGCCAGCAGCCTGGGACAGACATACAATGAGCAGTTCTTC. Translated: CASSLGQTYNEQFF.

This clone was seen once. This chain joins TRBV4-3 and TRBJ2-1; 8 bases are a match to TRBD2. V was clipped by 0 bases and J by 0 bases; unmatched bases: 4. The germline gives CDR1 LGHNA, CDR2 YSLEER. The CDR3 is 17 amino acids. The CDR3 DNA reads TGCGCCAGCAGCCAAGACACGGGGGGGAGCTCCTACAATGAGCAGTTCTTC. It translates to CASSQDTGGSSYNEQFF.

The chain couples TRBV2 to TRBJ2-2; 10 positions match TRBD2. Germline CDR1 reads SNHLY; CDR2 reads FYNNEI. The CDR3 runs 16 residues. With 2 bases clipped from V and 6 bases from J, the junction kept 6 bases outside the gene matches. DNA for the CDR3: TGTGCCAGCAGTGAACTAGCGGGGGCCCACGCCGGGGAGCTGTTTTTT. Its protein is CASSELAGAHAGELFF.

V and J are TRBV4-1 and TRBJ2-3; weak D call: TRBD1 (5 bases). The V gene lost 0 bases and the J gene lost 4 bases, with 14 bases spanning the gap. CDR1 and CDR2 (germline): MGHRA, YSYEKL. CDR3 length: 16 amino acids. The CDR3, as DNA: TGCGCCAGCAGCCAAGAATGGGGCAGGACCGCAGATACGCAGTATTTT. Its translation is CASSQEWGRTADTQYF.

The V call is TRBV13, the J call TRBJ1-2; D gene unclear. The length of the CDR3 is 14 residues. V lost 0 bases and J lost 0, with 5 bases in between. Germline CDR1 is PRHDT and CDR2 is FYEKMQ (reference sequence). In nucleotides, the CDR3 is TGTGCCAGCAGCTTAGGGAGAGCTAACTATGGCTACACCTTC. It yields the protein CASSLGRANYGYTF.

The chain links TRBV3-1 (or the pseudogene TRBV3-2) to TRBJ1-6; the match to TRBD1 covers 12 bases. CDR3 size: 17 residues. V gave up 1 base and J gave up 9 bases; unmatched junction bases: 7. From germline, CDR1 is LGHDT and CDR2 YNNKEL (reference sequence). The CDR3 spells CASSQGLRDRGLSPLHF. DNA of the CDR3: TGTGCCAGCAGCCAAGGGCTCCGGGACAGGGGGCTTTCACCCCTCCACTTT.

The genes are TRBV18 and TRBJ1-4; TRBD1 might be the D (5 bases). V lost 3 bases, J lost 0 bases, and 5 bases lay in between. This CDR3 is built from 14 residues. CDR1 and CDR2 (germline): KGHSH, LQKENI. The CDR3 protein is CASSPTATNEKLFF. CDR3 coding DNA: TGTGCCAGCTCACCGACAGCAACTAATGAAAAACTGTTTTTT. The full variable domain, completed using reference TRBV18 and TRBJ1-4, is NAGVMQNPRHLVRRRGQEARLRCSPMKGHSHVYWYRQLPEEGLKFMVYLQKENIIDESGMPKERFSAEFPKEGPSILRIQQVVRGDSAAYFCASSPTATNEKLFFGSGTQLSVL.

This chain uses TRBV29-1 with TRBJ1-2; D not certain. The V end lost 3 bases, the J end lost 6 bases, and 8 bases lay between the germline ends. Germline CDR1 and CDR2: SQVTM and ANQGSEA. The CDR3 extends over 11 amino acids. The CDR3 loop is CSVEGSNGYTF. The CDR3 DNA reads as TGCAGCGTTGAGGGCAGCAATGGCTACACCTTC. The full variable domain, its missing parts supplied by reference TRBV29-1 and TRBJ1-2, is SAVISQKPSRDICQRGTSLTIQCQVDSQVTMMFWYRQQPGQSLTLIATANQGSEATYESGFVIDKFPISRPNLTFSTLTVSNMSPEDSSIYLCSVEGSNGYTFGSGTRLTVV.

This clone was seen only a few times. The genes are TRBV7-9 and TRBJ2-5; 14 nucleotides line up with TRBD2. CDR3 size: 16 residues. The trim removed 4 bases at V and 5 bases at J, leaving 6 bases unmatched. Germline CDR1 reads SEHNR; CDR2 reads FQNEAQ (reference sequence). CDR3 sequence reads: CASSWVGTSGGETQYF. As DNA, the CDR3 is TGTGCCAGCAGCTGGGTGGGGACTAGCGGGGGCGAGACCCAGTACTTC.

The chain recombines TRBV2 with TRBJ1-5; D may be TRBD1 (6 bases). Trimming took 8 bases from V and 2 from J, leaving 10 bases between them. The germline V gene has CDR1 SNHLY and CDR2 FYNNEI. This CDR3 contains 13 residues. Written as DNA, the CDR3 is TGTGCCAGCCAACAGGGAGGCAATCAGCCCCAGCATTTT. Translation gives CASQQGGNQPQHF.

This clone was detected only a few times. This chain joins TRBV7-2 and TRBJ2-5; tentatively, D is TRBD1 (5 bases). Germline V gene lookup returns CDR1 SGHTA and CDR2 FQGNSA. CDR3 size: 18 residues. The V gene lost 0 bases and the J gene lost 5 bases, with 22 bases spanning the gap. The CDR3 region is CASSLALEAVGRRETQYF. As DNA, the CDR3 is TGTGCCAGCAGCTTAGCCCTAGAGGCGGTGGGGCGCAGGGAGACCCAGTACTTC.

The rearrangement joins TRBV19 to TRBJ1-2, with D possibly matching TRBD1 (5 bases). Trimming stripped 4 bases from V and 2 bases from J, with 14 bases between. Germline V gene lookup returns CDR1 LNHDA and CDR2 SQIVND (reference sequence). CDR3 length: 15 residues. The CDR3 DNA sequence: TGTGCCAGTAGTACCAGCCGGGACTCCAACTATGGCTACACCTTC. This translates into CASSTSRDSNYGYTF.

The J gene is TRBJ2-7, the V gene TRBV7-8; 7 bases agree with TRBD2. In germline, CDR1 is SGHVS, CDR2 FQNEAQ. This CDR3 has 14 amino acids. With V trimmed by 1 base and J by 7 bases, 7 bases remained unmatched. The CDR3 reads CASSLEGGEGEQYF. In nucleotides, the CDR3 is TGTGCCAGCAGCTTAGAAGGTGGGGAGGGGGAGCAGTACTTC.

The V call is TRBV7-9, the J call TRBJ2-2, with TRBD2 matching over 7 bases. Germline CDR1 and CDR2: SEHNR and FQNEAQ (reference sequence). CDR3 length equals 16 residues. Trimming at V came to 5 bases and at J to 1 base, leaving 7 bases not matched to a gene. The DNA for the CDR3 is TGTGCCAGCAGCCCCCTGGGGGGGTTGAACACCGGGGAGCTGTTTTTT. Amino acids: CASSPLGGLNTGELFF.

CDR3 nucleotides: TGTGCCACCAGTGCGTCCTTGGCCCAGCCCCAGCATTTT. Translation gives CATSASLAQPQHF. V gene TRBV24-1 combines with J gene TRBJ1-5; D call uncertain. Trimming left V 5 bases short and J 7 bases short, with 11 bases between. Germline V lookup: CDR1 KGHDR, CDR2 SFDVKD. The CDR3 length is 13 residues.

This clone was detected a few times. The chain uses TRBV5-3 and TRBJ2-7; 9 nucleotides align to TRBD1. TRBV5-3 carries the ORF label, with uncertain function. The CDR3 spans 20 residues. J gave up 0 bases and V 0 bases, and 16 bases lay outside the gene matches. In DNA, the CDR3 is TGTGCCAGAAGCTTGGGTTTCAGGACAGGGGACAAAAGGAGCTCCTACGAGCAGTACTTC. This translates into CARSLGFRTGDKRSSYEQYF.

The chain combines TRBV6-2 or TRBV6-3 with TRBJ2-3; 12 positions agree with TRBD2. The CDR3 has 19 residues. Germline-derived CDR1 and CDR2 are MNHEY and SVGEGT. V was clipped by 4 bases and J by 0 bases; unmatched bases: 11. The CDR3 region is CASSSTLTSGGTSTDTQYF. The CDR3 coding sequence is TGTGCCAGCAGTTCGACCTTGACTAGCGGGGGAACTAGCACAGATACGCAGTATTTT.

The chain employs TRBV6-5 and TRBJ1-2, with a weak D call TRBD1 (5 bases). The CDR3 is 16 residues long. V lost 0 bases, J lost 3 bases, and 14 bases lay in between. Germline V gene lookup returns CDR1 MNHEY and CDR2 SVGAGI. CDR3: CASSYSKHQQDYGYTF. In DNA, the CDR3 is TGTGCCAGCAGTTACTCAAAACATCAACAGGACTATGGCTACACCTTC.